The entry below describes one T cell receptor beta chain. Its target is not known. Genomic DNA (from each subset) was split evenly across several immunoSEQ plates. Repertoires were generated with immunoSEQ multiplex PCR, while TCRdb's copy carries only in-frame clones and drops some. The profile covers approximately 2,000,000 clones, with around 90% appearing a single time and around 0.35% taken by the ten largest. This entry belongs to a study of shared clonotypes between healthy human individuals. Overall study findings and caveats: Richness estimates generally favored naive over memory subsets.

The V and J ends lost 2 bases and 2 bases respectively, with 7 bases between them. Germline V gives CDR1 SGHDT, CDR2 YYEEEE. CDR3 size: 13 residues. The chain recombines TRBV5-6 with TRBJ2-5; no clear D gene. Sequenced input: naive CD4+ T cells from PBMCs. Subset noted: CD45RA+ positively selected. This sequence originates from a young man in good health. Some clones in this sample may be carry-over from other donors' samples. The CDR3 coding sequence is TGTGCCAGCAGCTTCGACTTACAAGAGACCCAGTACTTC. Protein: CASSFDLQETQYF.